Below, 27 T cell receptor beta chains from the same sample are listed, as sequenced in a study of cytomegalovirus exposure and HLA in healthy donors. In the PCR, 60 Vbeta and 13 Jbeta primers were used. Assay: immunoSEQ multiplex PCR; the TCRdb copy retains only in-frame clones and omits some. This sample has some 170,000 clones, with 75% to 85% found just once. The specimen sequenced was PBMCs. These receptors originate from a woman between 18 and 29 years old in good health and CMV-seropositive.

The V and J genes are TRBV14 and TRBJ1-1; weak D call: TRBD1 (6 bases). The CDR3 is made up of 12 amino acids. With 6 bases removed from V and 9 bases from J, the gap between germline ends came to 14 bases. CDR1 is SGHDN and CDR2 is FVKESK in the germline V gene. This CDR3 reads CASSQRGGKAFF. CDR3 DNA: TGTGCCAGCAGTCAGAGGGGGGGGAAAGCTTTCTTT.

The chain joins TRBV5-1 to TRBJ1-2; 11 positions match TRBD1. Germline CDR1 and CDR2: SGHRS and YFSETQ. With 3 bases clipped from V and 2 bases from J, the junction kept 18 bases outside the gene matches. This CDR3 has 20 residues. The CDR3 DNA is TGCGCCAGCAGCTCCAAATTTTCCGGGACAGGGGGGAGTATAAACTATGGCTACACCTTC. Protein product: CASSSKFSGTGGSINYGYTF.

This chain links TRBV25-1 with TRBJ2-1; 16 bases line up with TRBD2. Germline V gene data show CDR1 as MGHDK and CDR2 as SYGVNS. V shed 6 bases, J shed 3 bases, and the junction held 8 bases outside the gene matches. The CDR3 is 18 amino acids. The CDR3 sequence: CASSPGLAGGPFYNEQFF. Here the CDR3 DNA reads TGTGCCAGCAGCCCGGGACTAGCGGGGGGGCCATTCTACAATGAGCAGTTCTTC. The whole variable domain, filled in from reference TRBV25-1 and TRBJ2-1, reads EADIYQTPRYLVIGTGKKITLECSQTMGHDKMYWYQQDPGMELHLIHYSYGVNSTEKGDLSSESTVSRIRTEHFPLTLESARPSHTSQYLCASSPGLAGGPFYNEQFFGPGTRLTVL.

The V gene is TRBV4-1, the J gene TRBJ1-2, with TRBD1 matching 9 bases. The J segment lost 7 bases and the V segment lost 0 bases, leaving 9 bases of the junction unmatched. Germline V gene lookup returns CDR1 MGHRA and CDR2 YSYEKL. The CDR3 runs 16 residues. The CDR3 coding sequence is TGCGCCAGCAGCCAAGATTCGGGACAGGGATTCTCTGGCTACACCTTC. This sequence encodes CASSQDSGQGFSGYTF.

The chain joins TRBV2 to TRBJ2-3; 8 bases are a match to TRBD2. V dropped 6 bases and J dropped 0; count of bases not matched to a gene: 8. Germline V lookup: CDR1 SNHLY, CDR2 FYNNEI. This CDR3 contains 16 residues. This CDR3 reads CASRNTGGPSTDTQYF. In DNA, the CDR3 is TGTGCCAGCAGAAATACGGGGGGGCCGAGCACAGATACGCAGTATTTT.

The chain recombines TRBV30 with TRBJ2-5; 7 nucleotides match TRBD1. The J call is in doubt because the DNA end fits TRBJ2-7 better. From germline, CDR1 is GTSNPN and CDR2 SVGIG (reference sequence). This CDR3 is 15 amino acids long. CDR3 in DNA: TGTGCCTGGAGAGACCCGGGACAGCTACACTACGAGCAGTACTTC. Translation gives CAWRDPGQLHYEQYF.

The CDR3: CASSSLRTGRKGGEAFF. Here the CDR3 DNA reads TGCGCCAGCAGCTCCCTAAGGACAGGCCGAAAAGGGGGTGAAGCTTTCTTT. The V and J genes are TRBV5-1 and TRBJ1-1; 7 positions agree with TRBD1. The length of the CDR3 is 17 residues. The germline V gene encodes CDR1 SGHRS and CDR2 YFSETQ. J was trimmed by 7 bases and V by 3 bases; bases with no gene match: 18. Full variable domain (missing parts from reference TRBV5-1 and TRBJ1-1): KAGVTQTPRYLIKTRGQQVTLSCSPISGHRSVSWYQQTPGQGLQFLFEYFSETQRNKGNFPGRFSGRQFSNSRSEMNVSTLELGDSALYLCASSSLRTGRKGGEAFFGQGTRLTVV.

The chain has TRBV27 and TRBJ2-1, with D possibly TRBD2 on 5 matching bases. Trimming removed 5 bases from V and 10 bases from J, with 12 bases in between. The V gene's germline CDR1 is MNHEY and CDR2 SMNVEV (reference sequence). This CDR3 contains 12 residues. The CDR3 loop is CASSMTNQEQFF. CDR3 coding DNA: TGTGCCAGCAGTATGACTAATCAAGAGCAGTTCTTC.

The chain combines TRBV4-2 with TRBJ1-2, with D perhaps TRBD1 (5 bases). The CDR3 covers 16 residues. The ends were cut back, 4 bases at V and 8 bases at J, with 23 bases in the middle. The germline gives CDR1 LGHNA, CDR2 YNFKEQ. DNA for the CDR3: TGTGCCAGCAGCCTTCTTGGCGGAGGGTCAGGGAGCGGCTACACCTTC. It codes for CASSLLGGGSGSGYTF.

The chain combines TRBV2 with TRBJ2-7; 7 nucleotides line up with TRBD2. After removal of 6 bases from V and 0 bases from J, the junction contained 5 bases not matched to a gene. Germline loops: CDR1 SNHLY, CDR2 FYNNEI. The CDR3 covers 14 residues. The CDR3 DNA reads as TGTGCCAGCAGGACAGCGGGGCGCTCCTACGAGCAGTACTTC. It codes for CASRTAGRSYEQYF.

The gene calls are TRBV4-3 and TRBJ2-7; a possible D gene is TRBD2 (5 bases). The CDR3 runs 16 residues. CDR1 is LGHNA, CDR2 YSLEER, per germline. Between the trimmed V and J ends, which lost 0 bases and 4 bases, there was a span of 16 bases. The CDR3 bases are TGCGCCAGCAGCCAAGATATCAGCGATTGGAGGTACGAGCAGTACTTC. Its translation is CASSQDISDWRYEQYF.

The V gene is TRBV7-8, the J gene TRBJ1-5; D gene ambiguous. CDR3 length: 15 residues. The V and J ends lost 5 bases and 5 bases respectively, with 16 bases between them. From germline, CDR1 is SGHVS and CDR2 FQNEAQ. The CDR3 reads CASSPSSGVYQPQHF. The CDR3 nucleotides read TGTGCCAGCAGCCCGTCGAGCGGGGTTTATCAGCCCCAGCATTTT.

The V call is TRBV4-3, the J call TRBJ1-2, with D unresolved. The V gene lost 1 base and the J gene lost 4 bases, with 13 bases spanning the gap. Germline V CDR1 and CDR2: LGHNA, YSLEER. This CDR3 region has 15 residues. In DNA, the CDR3 is TGCGCCAGCAGCCAAGGCTACAGACGACCCTATGGCTACACCTTC. Its protein product is CASSQGYRRPYGYTF.

The V call is TRBV5-1, the J call TRBJ2-1, with 8 bases identical to TRBD1. Trimming took 1 base from V and 4 from J; bases not matched to a gene: 1. The CDR3 runs 14 residues. Per germline, CDR1 SGHRS and CDR2 YFSETQ. CDR3 in DNA: TGCGCCAGCAGCTTGCAGGGGGCTTACAATGAGCAGTTCTTC. Encoded protein: CASSLQGAYNEQFF.

V gene TRBV23-1 combines with J gene TRBJ1-2, with D tentatively TRBD1 (5 bases). TRBV23-1 has ORF status, its function being uncertain. The length of the CDR3 is 16 residues. The V gene lost 3 bases and the J gene lost 1 base, with 15 bases spanning the gap. The CDR3, as DNA: TGCGCCAGCAGTCATCCACTCCGCGGGGGTAACTATGGCTACACCTTC. Translation: CASSHPLRGGNYGYTF.

DNA for the CDR3: TGTGCCAGCTCCCAAGGGGCGCGAACTGAAGCTTTCTTT. Its translation is CASSQGARTEAFF. This chain joins TRBV18 and TRBJ1-1; possibly TRBD1 for D (5 bases). The CDR3 contains 13 residues. With 6 bases removed from V and 5 bases from J, the gap between germline ends came to 13 bases. Per germline, CDR1 KGHSH and CDR2 LQKENI. Together with reference TRBV18 and TRBJ1-1, the CDR3 gives the full variable domain: NAGVMQNPRHLVRRRGQEARLRCSPMKGHSHVYWYRQLPEEGLKFMVYLQKENIIDESGMPKERFSAEFPKEGPSILRIQQVVRGDSAAYFCASSQGARTEAFFGQGTRLTVV.

The chain couples TRBV4-3 to TRBJ2-1, with D tentatively TRBD1 (5 bases). Germline-derived CDR1 and CDR2 are LGHNA and YSLEER. The V gene lost 4 bases and the J gene lost 9 bases, with 13 bases spanning the gap. CDR3 length: 13 amino acids. The CDR3 DNA reads as TGCGCCAGCAGCCCCGGCTCCCAGGGTGAGCAGTTCTTC. Its translation: CASSPGSQGEQFF.

The V and J genes are TRBV7-2 and TRBJ2-5; TRBD2 agrees at 16 bases. The CDR3 spans 17 residues. V was clipped by 4 bases and J by 7 bases; unmatched bases: 9. CDR1 and CDR2 (germline): SGHTA, FQGNSA. CDR3 region: CASSWGLAGGDGLTQYF. The CDR3 region has the DNA TGTGCCAGCAGCTGGGGACTAGCGGGGGGGGACGGTTTGACCCAGTACTTC.

DNA for the CDR3: TGTGCCAGCAGCTTGGGAGTAACGGGGGATCAAGAGACCCAGTACTTC. This encodes CASSLGVTGDQETQYF. The chain couples TRBV5-4 to TRBJ2-5, with a weak D call TRBD2 (6 bases). V lost 0 bases and J lost 2, with 14 bases in between. Germline V gene data show CDR1 as SGHNT and CDR2 as YYREEE (reference sequence). The CDR3 covers 16 residues.

The CDR3 DNA is TGTGCCTGCTCCCTAGGGGCTGGGACTGAAGCTTTCTTT. The encoded protein is CACSLGAGTEAFF. The rearrangement joins TRBV30 to TRBJ1-1, with D possibly TRBD1 on 5 matching bases. CDR3 length: 13 amino acids. Trimming shortened V by 6 bases and J by 5 bases, and 16 bases separated the two germline ends. Germline values: CDR1 GTSNPN, CDR2 SVGIG (reference sequence). The full variable domain, in which reference TRBV30 and TRBJ1-1 provide the parts outside the CDR3, is SQTIHQWPATLVQPVGSPLSLECTVEGTSNPNLYWYRQAAGRGLQLLFYSVGIGQISSEVPQNLSASRPQDRQFILSSKKLLLSDSGFYLCACSLGAGTEAFFGQGTRLTVV.

This sequence joins TRBV5-4 and TRBJ2-3, with D possibly matching TRBD2 (6 bases). Per germline, CDR1 SGHNT and CDR2 YYREEE (reference sequence). The CDR3 runs 16 residues. V gave up 1 base and J gave up 2 bases, with 14 bases separating them. The CDR3 sequence is CASSLRAGRFTDTQYF. The CDR3 DNA follows: TGTGCCAGCAGCTTGCGAGCGGGCAGGTTCACAGATACGCAGTATTTT.

A note on this clone: Other DNA variants within this sample encode the same CDR3. The chain joins TRBV9 to TRBJ1-1, with 10 bases matching TRBD1. From germline, CDR1 is SGDLS and CDR2 YYNGEE. J gave up 4 bases and V 3 bases, and 0 bases lay outside the gene matches. This CDR3 spans 13 amino acids. This CDR3 reads CASSGTGGTEAFF. The DNA of the CDR3 is TGTGCCAGCAGCGGGACAGGGGGCACTGAAGCTTTCTTT.

The rearrangement joins TRBV5-1 to TRBJ2-7; TRBD1 aligns across 9 bases. The length of the CDR3 is 16 residues. Germline values: CDR1 SGHRS, CDR2 YFSETQ. The J segment lost 3 bases and the V segment lost 2 bases, leaving 9 bases of the junction unmatched. The DNA of the CDR3 is TGCGCCAGCAGCTTTACACCGGGACAGGGTCACTACGAGCAGTACTTC. This sequence encodes CASSFTPGQGHYEQYF.

For this clone: One end of the junction does not line up with germline, which may come from a read error. The chain is built from TRBV4-2 and TRBJ1-2; no clear D. Germline V lookup: CDR1 LGHNA, CDR2 YNFKEQ. This CDR3 has 18 residues. CDR3 nucleotide sequence: TGTGCCAGCAGCCATTCCGGGCCGATCAGAGCGGCTAAGTATGGCTACACCTTC. Translation gives CASSHSGPIRAAKYGYTF.

This chain's CDR3 is CASSYSVPPMNTEAFF. The CDR3 DNA reads TGTGCCAGCAGTTACTCCGTGCCGCCTATGAACACTGAAGCTTTCTTT. This chain uses TRBV6-5 with TRBJ1-1; D is ambiguous. V was shortened by 0 bases and J by 0 bases, with 11 bases between the two germline ends. Per germline, CDR1 MNHEY and CDR2 SVGAGI. The CDR3 is 16 amino acids.

This rearrangement joins TRBV9 to TRBJ1-1; the D gene is possibly TRBD1 (6 bases). This CDR3 is 14 amino acids long. Germline CDR1 is SGDLS and CDR2 is YYNGEE. Trimming removed 4 bases from V and 7 bases from J, with 17 bases in between. The CDR3 loop reads CASSPPRGNGEAFF. The DNA of the CDR3 is TGTGCCAGCAGCCCTCCGAGGGGGAACGGTGAAGCTTTCTTT.

CDR3 nucleotides: TGTGCCAGCACGTTTAGCGGGGAAGGGCAGTTCTTC. Amino acid sequence: CASTFSGEGQFF. This sequence joins TRBV28 and TRBJ2-1; 8 bases agree with TRBD2. Germline-derived CDR1 and CDR2 are MDHEN and SYDVKM. This CDR3 is 12 amino acids long. V shed 7 bases and J 12 bases; nucleotides not matched to a gene: 8. Full variable domain (missing parts from reference TRBV28 and TRBJ2-1): DVKVTQSSRYLVKRTGEKVFLECVQDMDHENMFWYRQDPGLGLRLIYFSYDVKMKEKGDIPEGYSVSREKKERFSLILESASTNQTSMYLCASTFSGEGQFFGPGTRLTVL.